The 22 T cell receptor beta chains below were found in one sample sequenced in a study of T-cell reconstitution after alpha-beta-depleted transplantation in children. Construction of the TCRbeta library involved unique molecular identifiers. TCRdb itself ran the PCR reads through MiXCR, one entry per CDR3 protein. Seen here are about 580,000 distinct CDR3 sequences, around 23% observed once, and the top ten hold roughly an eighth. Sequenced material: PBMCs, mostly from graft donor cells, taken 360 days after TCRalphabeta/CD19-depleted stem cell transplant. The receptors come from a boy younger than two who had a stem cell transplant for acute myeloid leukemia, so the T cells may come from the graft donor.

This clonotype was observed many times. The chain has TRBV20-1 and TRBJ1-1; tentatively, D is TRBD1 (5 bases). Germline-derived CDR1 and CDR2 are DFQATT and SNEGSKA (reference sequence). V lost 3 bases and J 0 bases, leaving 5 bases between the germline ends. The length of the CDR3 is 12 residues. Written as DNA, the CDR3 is TGCAGTGCTAGGGGGGTGAACACTGAAGCTTTCTTT. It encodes CSARGVNTEAFF.

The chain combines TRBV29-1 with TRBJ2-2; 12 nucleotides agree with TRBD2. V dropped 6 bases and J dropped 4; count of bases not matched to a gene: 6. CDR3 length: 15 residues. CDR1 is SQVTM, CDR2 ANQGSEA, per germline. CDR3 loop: CSVASGGARTGELFF. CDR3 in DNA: TGCAGCGTCGCTAGCGGGGGGGCGCGCACCGGGGAGCTGTTTTTT.

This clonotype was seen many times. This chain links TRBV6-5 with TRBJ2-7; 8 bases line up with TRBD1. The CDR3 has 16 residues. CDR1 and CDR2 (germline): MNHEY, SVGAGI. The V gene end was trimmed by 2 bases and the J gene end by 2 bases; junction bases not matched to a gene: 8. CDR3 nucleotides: TGTGCCAGCAGTTACCGGACAGGGTTCCTACCCTACGAGCAGTACTTC. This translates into CASSYRTGFLPYEQYF.

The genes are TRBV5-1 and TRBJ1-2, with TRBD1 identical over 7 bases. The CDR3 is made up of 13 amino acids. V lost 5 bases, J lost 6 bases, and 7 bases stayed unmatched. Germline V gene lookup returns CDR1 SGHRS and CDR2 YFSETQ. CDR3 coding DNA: TGCGCCAGCAGTCGGACAGGATCAGATGGCTACACCTTC. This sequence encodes CASSRTGSDGYTF.

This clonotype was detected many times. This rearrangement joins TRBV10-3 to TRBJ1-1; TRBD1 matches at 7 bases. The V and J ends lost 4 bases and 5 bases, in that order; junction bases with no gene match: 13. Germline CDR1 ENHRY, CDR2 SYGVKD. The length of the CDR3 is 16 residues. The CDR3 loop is CAISGPQEGAVTEAFF. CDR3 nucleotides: TGTGCCATCAGTGGACCTCAGGAGGGGGCGGTGACTGAAGCTTTCTTT.

The CDR3 here is CASSLDMGGPYTEAFF. DNA of the CDR3: TGTGCCAGCAGCTTAGATATGGGGGGCCCGTACACTGAAGCTTTCTTT. The V gene is TRBV11-2, the J gene TRBJ1-1, with a tentative D call TRBD1 (6 bases). The CDR3 covers 16 residues. Germline CDR1 is SGHAT and CDR2 is FQNNGV. With 0 bases removed from V and 3 bases from J, the gap between germline ends came to 14 bases.

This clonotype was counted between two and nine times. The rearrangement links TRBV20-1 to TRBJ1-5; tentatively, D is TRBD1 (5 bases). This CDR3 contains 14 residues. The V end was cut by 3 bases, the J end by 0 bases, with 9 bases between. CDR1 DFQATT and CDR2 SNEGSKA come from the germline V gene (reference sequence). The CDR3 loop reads CSASRGVSNQPQHF. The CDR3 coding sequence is TGCAGTGCTAGTAGGGGAGTTAGCAATCAGCCCCAGCATTTT.

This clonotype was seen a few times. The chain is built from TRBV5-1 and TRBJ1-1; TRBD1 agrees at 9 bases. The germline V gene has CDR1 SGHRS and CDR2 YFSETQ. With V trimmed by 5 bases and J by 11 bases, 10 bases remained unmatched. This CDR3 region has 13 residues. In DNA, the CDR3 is TGCGCCAGCAGATCCGGGACAGGGTATATCGCTTTCTTT. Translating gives CASRSGTGYIAFF.

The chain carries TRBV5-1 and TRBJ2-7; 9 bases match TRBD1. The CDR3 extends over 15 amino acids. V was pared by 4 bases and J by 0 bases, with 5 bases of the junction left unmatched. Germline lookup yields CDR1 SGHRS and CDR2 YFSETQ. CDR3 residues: CASSPLGQGSYEQYF. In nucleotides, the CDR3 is TGCGCCAGCAGCCCCCTGGGACAGGGCTCCTACGAGCAGTACTTC. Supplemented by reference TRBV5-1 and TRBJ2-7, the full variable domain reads KAGVTQTPRYLIKTRGQQVTLSCSPISGHRSVSWYQQTPGQGLQFLFEYFSETQRNKGNFPGRFSGRQFSNSRSEMNVSTLELGDSALYLCASSPLGQGSYEQYFGPGTRLTVT.

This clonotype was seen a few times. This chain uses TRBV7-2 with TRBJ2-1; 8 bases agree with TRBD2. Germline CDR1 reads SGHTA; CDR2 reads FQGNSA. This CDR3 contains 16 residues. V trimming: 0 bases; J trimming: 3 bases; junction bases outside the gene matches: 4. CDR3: CASSLAIAGNYNEQFF. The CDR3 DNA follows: TGTGCCAGCAGCTTAGCCATAGCGGGGAACTACAATGAGCAGTTCTTC.

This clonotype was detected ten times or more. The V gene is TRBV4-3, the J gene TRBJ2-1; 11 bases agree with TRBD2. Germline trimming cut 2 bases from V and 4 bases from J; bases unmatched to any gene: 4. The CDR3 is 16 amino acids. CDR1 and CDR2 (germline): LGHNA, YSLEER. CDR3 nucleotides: TGCGCCAGCAGCCAAACTAGCGGGGGCCAGTACAATGAGCAGTTCTTC. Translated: CASSQTSGGQYNEQFF.

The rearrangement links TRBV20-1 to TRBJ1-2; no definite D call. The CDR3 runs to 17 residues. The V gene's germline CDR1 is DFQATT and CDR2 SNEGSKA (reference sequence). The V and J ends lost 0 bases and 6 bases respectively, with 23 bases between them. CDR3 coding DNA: TGCAGTGCTAGAGAATCCGACCGGACTCCTCTTTATAATGGCTACACCTTC. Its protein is CSARESDRTPLYNGYTF.

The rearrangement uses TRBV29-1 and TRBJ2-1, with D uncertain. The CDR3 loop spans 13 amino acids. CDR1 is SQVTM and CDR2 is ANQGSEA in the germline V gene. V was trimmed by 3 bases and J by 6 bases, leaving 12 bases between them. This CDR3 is CSVDVGSSNEQFF. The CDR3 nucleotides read TGCAGCGTTGACGTCGGGTCGAGCAATGAGCAGTTCTTC.

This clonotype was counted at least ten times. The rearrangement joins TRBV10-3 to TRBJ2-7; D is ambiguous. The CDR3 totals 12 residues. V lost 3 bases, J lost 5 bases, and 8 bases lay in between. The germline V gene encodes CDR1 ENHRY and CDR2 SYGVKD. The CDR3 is CAISEGWDEQYF. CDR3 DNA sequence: TGTGCCATCAGTGAAGGGTGGGACGAGCAGTACTTC.

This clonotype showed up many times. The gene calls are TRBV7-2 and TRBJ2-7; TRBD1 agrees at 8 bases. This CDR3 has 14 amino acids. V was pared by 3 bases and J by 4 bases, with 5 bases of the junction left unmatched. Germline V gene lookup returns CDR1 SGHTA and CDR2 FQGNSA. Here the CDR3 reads CASSFNRGTYEQYF. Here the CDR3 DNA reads TGTGCCAGCAGCTTTAACAGGGGGACTTACGAGCAGTACTTC.

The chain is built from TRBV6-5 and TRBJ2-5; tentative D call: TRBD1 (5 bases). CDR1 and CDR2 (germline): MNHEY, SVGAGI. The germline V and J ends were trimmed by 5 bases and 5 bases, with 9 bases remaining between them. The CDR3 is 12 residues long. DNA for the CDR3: TGTGCCAGCAGTGCGAAGGGGGAGACCCAGTACTTC. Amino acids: CASSAKGETQYF.

CDR3 sequence reads: CAINPGQGFDEQYF. The CDR3 bases are TGTGCCATCAATCCGGGACAGGGGTTCGACGAGCAGTACTTC. V usage is TRBV10-3 and J usage is TRBJ2-7; 10 nucleotides match TRBD1. CDR1 and CDR2 (germline): ENHRY, SYGVKD. This CDR3 comprises 14 residues. The V and J ends lost 7 bases and 5 bases, in that order; junction bases with no gene match: 8.

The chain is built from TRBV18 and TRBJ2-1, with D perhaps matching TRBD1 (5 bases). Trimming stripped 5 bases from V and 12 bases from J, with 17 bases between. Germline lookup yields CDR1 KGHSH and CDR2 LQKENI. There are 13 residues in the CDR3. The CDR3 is CASSADRPIGQFF. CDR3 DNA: TGTGCCAGCTCAGCCGACAGACCGATAGGGCAGTTCTTC. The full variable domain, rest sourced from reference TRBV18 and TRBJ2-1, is NAGVMQNPRHLVRRRGQEARLRCSPMKGHSHVYWYRQLPEEGLKFMVYLQKENIIDESGMPKERFSAEFPKEGPSILRIQQVVRGDSAAYFCASSADRPIGQFFGPGTRLTVL.

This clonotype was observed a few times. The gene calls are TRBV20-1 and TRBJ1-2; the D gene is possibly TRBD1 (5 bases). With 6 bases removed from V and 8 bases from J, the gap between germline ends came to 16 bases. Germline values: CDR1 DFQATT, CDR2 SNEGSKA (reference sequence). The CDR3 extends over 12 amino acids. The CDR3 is CSAPGAGGGYTF. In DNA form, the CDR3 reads TGCAGTGCCCCTGGGGCAGGTGGGGGCTACACCTTC.

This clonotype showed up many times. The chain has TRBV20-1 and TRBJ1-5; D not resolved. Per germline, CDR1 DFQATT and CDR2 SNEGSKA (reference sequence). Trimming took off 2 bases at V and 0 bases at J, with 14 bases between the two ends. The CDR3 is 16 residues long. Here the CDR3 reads CSARNRGAYSNQPQHF. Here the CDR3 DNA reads TGCAGTGCTAGAAATCGTGGAGCATATAGCAATCAGCCCCAGCATTTT.

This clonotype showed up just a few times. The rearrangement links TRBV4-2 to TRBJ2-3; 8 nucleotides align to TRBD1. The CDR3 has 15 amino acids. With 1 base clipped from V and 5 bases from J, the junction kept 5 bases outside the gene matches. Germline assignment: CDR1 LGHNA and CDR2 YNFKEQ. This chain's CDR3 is CASSQGLGTGDTQYF. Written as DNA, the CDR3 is TGTGCCAGCAGCCAAGGACTAGGGACAGGAGATACGCAGTATTTT.

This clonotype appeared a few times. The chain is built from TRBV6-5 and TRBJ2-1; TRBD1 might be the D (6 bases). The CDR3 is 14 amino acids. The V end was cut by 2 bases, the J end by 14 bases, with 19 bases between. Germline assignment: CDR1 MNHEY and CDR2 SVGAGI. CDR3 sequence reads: CASSYTVLRGNEFF. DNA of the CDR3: TGTGCCAGCAGTTACACCGTCCTCAGGGGAAATGAGTTCTTC.